Sequencing of this T cell receptor beta chain was carried out in a study of CD8+ T cells in alopecia areata. At the level of the study: Twice daily, treated patients received 5 to 10 mg of oral tofacitinib. Treatment ran 6 to 18 months, with 6 months of follow-up afterward.

Researchers took lesional scalp punch biopsies and peripheral blood from people who were alopecia areata patients. Extracted from the samples, RNA was reverse transcribed into cDNA to serve as the sequencing template. Sequencing used immunoSEQ multiplex PCR; TCRdb keeps in-frame clones, though not all of them. The sample yields over 150,000 clones, 63% seen once. The CDR3 consists of 12 residues. V lost 5 bases and J lost 7, with 12 bases in between. The V gene's germline CDR1 is GTSNPN and CDR2 SVGIG (reference sequence). The rearrangement links TRBV30 to TRBJ1-5, with TRBD1 as a possible D gene (5 bases). The receptor's source is a human donor with alopecia areata. Sequencing was performed on CD4+ T cells sorted from blood, taken at week 0. CDR3 region: CAWGATNQPQHF. The CDR3 DNA reads as TGTGCCTGGGGGGCCACTAACCAGCCCCAGCATTTT.